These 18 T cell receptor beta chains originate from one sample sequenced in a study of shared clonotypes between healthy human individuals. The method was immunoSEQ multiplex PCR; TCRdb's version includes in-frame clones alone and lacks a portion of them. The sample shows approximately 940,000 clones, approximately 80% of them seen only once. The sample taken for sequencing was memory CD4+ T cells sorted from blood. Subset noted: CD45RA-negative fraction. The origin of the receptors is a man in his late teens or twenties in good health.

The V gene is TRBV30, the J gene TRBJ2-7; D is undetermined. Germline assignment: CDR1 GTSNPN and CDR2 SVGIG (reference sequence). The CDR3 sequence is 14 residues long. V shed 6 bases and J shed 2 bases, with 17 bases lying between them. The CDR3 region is CACARDAPTYEQYF. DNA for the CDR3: TGTGCCTGTGCCCGCGATGCTCCTACCTACGAGCAGTACTTC.

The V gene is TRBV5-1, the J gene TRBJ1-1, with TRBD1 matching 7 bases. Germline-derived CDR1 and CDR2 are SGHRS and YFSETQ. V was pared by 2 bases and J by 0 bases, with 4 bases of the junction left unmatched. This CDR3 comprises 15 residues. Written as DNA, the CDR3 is TGCGCCAGCAGCTTTGCAGGGGGGATGAACACTGAAGCTTTCTTT. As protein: CASSFAGGMNTEAFF.

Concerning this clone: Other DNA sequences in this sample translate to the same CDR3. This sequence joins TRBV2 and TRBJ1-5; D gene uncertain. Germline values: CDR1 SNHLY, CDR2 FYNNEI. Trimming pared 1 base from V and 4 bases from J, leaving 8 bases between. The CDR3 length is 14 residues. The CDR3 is CASSEGGGNQPQHF. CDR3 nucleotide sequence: TGTGCCAGCAGTGAAGGGGGAGGGAATCAGCCCCAGCATTTT.

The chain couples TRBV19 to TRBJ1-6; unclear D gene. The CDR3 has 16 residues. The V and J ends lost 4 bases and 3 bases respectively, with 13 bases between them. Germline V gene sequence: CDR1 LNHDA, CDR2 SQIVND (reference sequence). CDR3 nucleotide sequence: TGTGCCAGTAGTAGACCGGGTCTCAACTATAATTCACCCCTCCACTTT. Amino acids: CASSRPGLNYNSPLHF. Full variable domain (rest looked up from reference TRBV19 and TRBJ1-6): DGGITQSPKYLFRKEGQNVTLSCEQNLNHDAMYWYRQDPGQGLRLIYYSQIVNDFQKGDIAEGYSVSREKKESFPLTVTSAQKNPTAFYLCASSRPGLNYNSPLHFGNGTRLTVT.

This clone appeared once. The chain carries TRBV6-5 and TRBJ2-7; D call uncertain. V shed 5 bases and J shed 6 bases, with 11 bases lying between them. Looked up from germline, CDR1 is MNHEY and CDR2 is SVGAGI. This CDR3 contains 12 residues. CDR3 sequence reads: CASSLRASEQYF. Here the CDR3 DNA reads TGTGCCAGCAGTCTACGGGCCTCCGAGCAGTACTTC.

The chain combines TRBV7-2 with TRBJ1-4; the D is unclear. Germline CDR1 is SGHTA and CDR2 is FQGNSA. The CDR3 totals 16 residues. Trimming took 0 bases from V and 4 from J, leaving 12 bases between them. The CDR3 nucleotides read TGTGCCAGCAGCTTAGCCGGTGGGCTCAATAATGAAAAACTGTTTTTT. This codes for CASSLAGGLNNEKLFF.

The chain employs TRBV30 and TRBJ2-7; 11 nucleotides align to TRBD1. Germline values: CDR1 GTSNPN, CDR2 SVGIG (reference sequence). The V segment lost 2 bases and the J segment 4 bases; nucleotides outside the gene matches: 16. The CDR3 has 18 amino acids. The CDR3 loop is CAWSTRTGGWSSGYEQYF. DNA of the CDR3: TGTGCCTGGAGTACCCGGACAGGGGGCTGGTCTTCTGGTTACGAGCAGTACTTC.

The CDR3 sequence: CAWSGTLAKNIQYF. The CDR3 DNA reads as TGTGCCTGGTCTGGGACTTTAGCCAAAAACATTCAGTACTTC. The chain uses TRBV30 and TRBJ2-4; D is perhaps TRBD2 (6 bases). This CDR3 contains 14 residues. Trimming shortened V by 5 bases and J by 0 bases, and 11 bases separated the two germline ends. The germline CDR1 and CDR2 sequences are GTSNPN and SVGIG (reference sequence).

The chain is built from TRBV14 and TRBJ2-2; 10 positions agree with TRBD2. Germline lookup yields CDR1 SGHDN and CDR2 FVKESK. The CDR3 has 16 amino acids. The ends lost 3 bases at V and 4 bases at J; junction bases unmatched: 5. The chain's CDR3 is CASSQASGSITGELFF. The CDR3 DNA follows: TGTGCCAGCAGCCAGGCTAGCGGGAGCATCACCGGGGAGCTGTTTTTT.

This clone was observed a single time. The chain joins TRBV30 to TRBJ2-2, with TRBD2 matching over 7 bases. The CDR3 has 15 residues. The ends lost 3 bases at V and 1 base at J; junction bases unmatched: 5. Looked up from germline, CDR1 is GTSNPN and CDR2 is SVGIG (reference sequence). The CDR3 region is CAWRSLAVNTGELFF. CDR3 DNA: TGTGCCTGGAGGTCCCTAGCGGTGAACACCGGGGAGCTGTTTTTT.

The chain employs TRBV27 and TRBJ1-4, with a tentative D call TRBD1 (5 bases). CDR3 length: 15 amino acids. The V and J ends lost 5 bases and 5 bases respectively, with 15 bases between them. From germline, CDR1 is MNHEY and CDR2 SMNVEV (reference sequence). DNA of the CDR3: TGTGCCAGCAGTCAAACCCCGACAGCAAATGAAAAACTGTTTTTT. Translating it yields CASSQTPTANEKLFF.

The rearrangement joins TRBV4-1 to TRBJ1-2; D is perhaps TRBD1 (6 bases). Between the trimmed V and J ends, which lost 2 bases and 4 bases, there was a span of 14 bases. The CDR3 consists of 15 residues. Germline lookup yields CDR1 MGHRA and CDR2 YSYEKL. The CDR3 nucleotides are TGCGCCAGCAGCCAATCCTCACAGGGAGCCTATGGCTACACCTTC. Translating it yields CASSQSSQGAYGYTF.

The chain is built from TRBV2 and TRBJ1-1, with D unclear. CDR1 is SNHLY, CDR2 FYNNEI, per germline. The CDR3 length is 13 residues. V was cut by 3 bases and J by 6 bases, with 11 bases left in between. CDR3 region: CASSDAPTSEAFF. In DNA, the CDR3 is TGTGCCAGCAGTGACGCCCCAACCTCTGAAGCTTTCTTT.

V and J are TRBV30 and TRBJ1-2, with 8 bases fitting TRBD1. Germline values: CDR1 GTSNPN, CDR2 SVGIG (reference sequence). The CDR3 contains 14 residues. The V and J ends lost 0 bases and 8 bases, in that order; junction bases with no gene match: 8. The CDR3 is CAWSVLSTGAGYTF. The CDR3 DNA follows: TGTGCCTGGAGTGTACTATCGACAGGGGCAGGCTACACCTTC.

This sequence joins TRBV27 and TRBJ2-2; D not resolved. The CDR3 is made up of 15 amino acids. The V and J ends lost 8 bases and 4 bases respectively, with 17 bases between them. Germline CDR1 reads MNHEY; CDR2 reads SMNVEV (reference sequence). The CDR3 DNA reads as TGTGCCAGCTCCTCAGTAGGCGCTGGCACCGGGGAGCTGTTTTTT. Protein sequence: CASSSVGAGTGELFF.

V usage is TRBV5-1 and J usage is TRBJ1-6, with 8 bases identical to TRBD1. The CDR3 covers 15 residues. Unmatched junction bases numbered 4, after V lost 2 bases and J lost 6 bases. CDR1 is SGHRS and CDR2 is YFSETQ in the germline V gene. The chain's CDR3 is CASSFTGGGNSPLHF. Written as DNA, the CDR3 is TGCGCCAGCAGCTTTACAGGGGGTGGTAATTCACCCCTCCACTTT. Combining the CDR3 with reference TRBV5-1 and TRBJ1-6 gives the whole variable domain KAGVTQTPRYLIKTRGQQVTLSCSPISGHRSVSWYQQTPGQGLQFLFEYFSETQRNKGNFPGRFSGRQFSNSRSEMNVSTLELGDSALYLCASSFTGGGNSPLHFGNGTRLTVT.

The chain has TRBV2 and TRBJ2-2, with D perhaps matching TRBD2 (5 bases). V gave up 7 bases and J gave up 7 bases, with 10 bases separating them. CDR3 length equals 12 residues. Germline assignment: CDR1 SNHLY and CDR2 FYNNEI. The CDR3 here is CASKEEIGELFF. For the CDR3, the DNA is TGTGCCAGCAAGGAGGAAATCGGGGAGCTGTTTTTT. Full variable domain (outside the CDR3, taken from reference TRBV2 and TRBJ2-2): EPEVTQTPSHQVTQMGQEVILRCVPISNHLYFYWYRQILGQKVEFLVSFYNNEISEKSEIFDDQFSVERPDGSNFTLKIRSTKLEDSAMYFCASKEEIGELFFGEGSRLTVL.

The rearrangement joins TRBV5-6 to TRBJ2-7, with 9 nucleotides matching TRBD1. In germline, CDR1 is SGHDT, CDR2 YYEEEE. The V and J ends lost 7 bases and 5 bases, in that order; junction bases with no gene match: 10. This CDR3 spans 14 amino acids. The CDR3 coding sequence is TGTGCCAGCTTGCCGGGACAGGGAAGACACGAGCAGTACTTC. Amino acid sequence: CASLPGQGRHEQYF.